This TCR beta chain is drawn from a study of memory CD8 T cells in hepatitis C reinfection (dated by TCRdb to about 2017). In the study overall: Two consecutive HCV infections were spontaneously resolved by three donors, whereas a primary infection was cleared by two donors who then became chronically infected after reinfection. The TCR beta repertoire of virus-specific CD8 T cells was tracked longitudinally in about five donors across an HCV reinfection episode. Pre-reinfection samples were taken from 55 to 20 weeks before reinfection was detected. An HCV reinfection was defined as a positive HCV RNA test that came after two negative tests taken at least 60 days apart. Between 2009 and 2012, about five reinfection cases that had stored pre-reinfection samples were identified. In the reinfection study, participants who had resolved a prior HCV infection were followed every 3 months.

The CDR3 covers 15 residues, taking in both the cysteine and the phenylalanine. The DNA shown is the 45-base CDR3, in frame from base 1. The germline V gene encodes CDR1 LNHDA and CDR2 SQIVND (reference sequence). With regard to this clone: What this receptor recognizes is not known. No base quality information exists; no much larger clone differs at one position.

The library relied on the immunoSEQ multiplex PCR assay. Genomic DNA was pulled from the sorted cells, and the automated high-throughput method of Adaptive Biotechnologies was used to sequence the TCR beta V, D and J regions. A two-step, bias-controlled multiplex PCR was used to amplify CDR3 regions. Amplified TCR beta libraries were sequenced on an Illumina instrument. In the paper's pipeline: Demultiplexed reads were processed to reduce amplification and sequencing bias, and the IMGT database was used to assign CDR3 sequences to gene families. ImmunoSEQ software version 2.0 was used to analyze repertoire data. Out-of-frame sequences and sequences containing stop codons in the CDR3 were removed from the clonotype lists. Clonotypes below 0.01% frequency were excluded because they corresponded to less than one cell. Richness was calculated by dividing observed richness by the number of input cells, and evenness was calculated by dividing Shannon entropy by the log of observed richness. Simpson diversity and Morisita-Horn overlap indices were used to quantify repertoire diversity and similarity between time points. Clonotypes were categorized as dominant (>1%), sub-dominant (0.5-0.99%), low abundance (0.1-0.49%) or lowest abundance (<0.1%). The germline index was obtained by subtracting total nucleotide additions from total CDR3 length and then dividing the result by total CDR3 length. TCRdb provides this immuneACCESS table in a form limited to in-frame rearrangements. Some clones are lacking; in checked studies, under half of them reflect an unresolved V gene, and why the rest are absent is not known. V and J calls and clone size are as listed in that table; D and trimming were resolved from the DNA. This sample lists over 50,000 clones; roughly 89% were detected once. Of the sample, roughly 1% falls within the top ten clones.

Results the study describes overall, beyond this receptor: Because only four or five donors were included, definitive conclusions about public clonotypes linked to secondary clearance were beyond the reach of the study.

The sample's time point label, decoded: pre-reinfection, 55 to 20 weeks before reinfection detection. Sorted cells were sequenced directly ex vivo, without in vitro expansion prior to TCR sequencing. Donors were people who inject drugs enrolled in the Montreal Acute Hepatitis C Cohort Study (HEPCO) in Canada. Total naive CD8 T cells, sorted as viable CD3+ CD8+ CD45RO-, came from a couple of donors at all three reinfection time points as controls. Before sorting, cryopreserved peripheral blood mononuclear cells were thawed and CD8 T cells were purified from those thawed cells. Negative selection with the MACS CD8+ T cell Isolation Kit was used to enrich CD8 T cells. A BD FACSAria II sorter with FACSDiva software was used for cell sorting, and FlowJo was used for data analysis.

Sequencing used naive CD8+ T cells sorted from blood. The label giving this sample's cell subset or site can be read as: total naive CD8+CD45RO- T cells. The clonotype was recovered from a man aged 18 to 29 with hepatitis C virus infection. The chain couples TRBV19 to TRBJ2-5; TRBD2 matches 10 bases in the middle. The assigned J gene may be wrong: the sequence end matches TRBJ2-7 better. The CDR3 amino acid sequence is: CASSARLAGSYEQYF. The DNA sequence reads TGTGCCAGTAGCGCAAGACTAGCGGGTTCCTACGAGCAGTACTTC.